One TCR beta chain is described in this entry. TCRdb reprocessed the 5' RACE reads via MiXCR and lists one record per CDR3 protein. Of 400,000 to 500,000 distinct CDR3 sequences in the sample, approximately 19% were seen once. The source of the sample is a study of T-cell memory formation after mild COVID-19. Study as a whole: Clustering of TCRs was largely donor specific.

The sample comprised PBMCs or a T cell subset sorted from them (not recorded which). The source of this sequence is a man aged 18 to 35 who had mild COVID-19 (a few samples of this study predate the infection). Cell type and time point are not known.

CDR3 residues: CSARVPGKGNTIYF. Written as DNA, the CDR3 is TGCAGTGCTAGAGTCCCCGGGAAAGGAAACACCATATATTTT. The V and J genes are TRBV20-1 and TRBJ1-3; D is unresolved. Trimming took off 1 base at V and 4 bases at J, with 11 bases between the two ends. Per germline, CDR1 DFQATT and CDR2 SNEGSKA (reference sequence). The CDR3 has 14 residues.